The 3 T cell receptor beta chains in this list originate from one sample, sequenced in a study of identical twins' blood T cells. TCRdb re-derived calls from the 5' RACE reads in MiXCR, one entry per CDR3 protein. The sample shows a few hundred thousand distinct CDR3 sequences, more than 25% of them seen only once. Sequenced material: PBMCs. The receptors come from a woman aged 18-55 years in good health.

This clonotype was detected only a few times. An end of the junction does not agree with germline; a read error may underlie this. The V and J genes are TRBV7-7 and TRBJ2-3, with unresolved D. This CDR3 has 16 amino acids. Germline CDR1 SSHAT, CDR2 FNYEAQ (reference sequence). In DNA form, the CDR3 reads TGTGCTAGCAGCTTAGGGTCCGGGTTCCCCACAGATACGCAGTATTTT. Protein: CASSLGSGFPTDTQYF.

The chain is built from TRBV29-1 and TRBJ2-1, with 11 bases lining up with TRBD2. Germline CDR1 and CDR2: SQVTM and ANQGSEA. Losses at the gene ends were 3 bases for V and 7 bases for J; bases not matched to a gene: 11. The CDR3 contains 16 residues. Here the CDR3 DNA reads TGCAGCGTTGACGATGTTGAGACTAGCGGGGCAAATGAGCAGTTCTTC. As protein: CSVDDVETSGANEQFF.

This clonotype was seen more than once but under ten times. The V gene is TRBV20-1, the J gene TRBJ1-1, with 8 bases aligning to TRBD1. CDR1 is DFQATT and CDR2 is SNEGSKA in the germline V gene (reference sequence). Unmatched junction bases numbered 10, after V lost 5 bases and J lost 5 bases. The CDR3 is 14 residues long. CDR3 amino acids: CSAAPQGVGTEAFF. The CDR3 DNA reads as TGCAGTGCTGCCCCACAGGGGGTGGGGACTGAAGCTTTCTTT.